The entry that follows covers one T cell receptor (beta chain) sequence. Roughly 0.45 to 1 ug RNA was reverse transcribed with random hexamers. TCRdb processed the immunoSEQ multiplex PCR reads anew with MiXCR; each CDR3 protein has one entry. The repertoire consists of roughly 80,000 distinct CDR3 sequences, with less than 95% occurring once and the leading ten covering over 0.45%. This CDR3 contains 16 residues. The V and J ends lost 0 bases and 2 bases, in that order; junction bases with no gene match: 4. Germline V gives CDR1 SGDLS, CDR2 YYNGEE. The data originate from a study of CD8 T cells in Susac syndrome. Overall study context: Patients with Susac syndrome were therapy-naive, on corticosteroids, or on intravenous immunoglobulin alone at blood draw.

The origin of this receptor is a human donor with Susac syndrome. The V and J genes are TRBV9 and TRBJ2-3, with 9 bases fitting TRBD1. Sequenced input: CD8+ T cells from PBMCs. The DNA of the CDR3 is TGTGCCAGCAGCGTAGCTACAGGGGGCAACACAGATACGCAGTATTTT. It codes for CASSVATGGNTDTQYF.